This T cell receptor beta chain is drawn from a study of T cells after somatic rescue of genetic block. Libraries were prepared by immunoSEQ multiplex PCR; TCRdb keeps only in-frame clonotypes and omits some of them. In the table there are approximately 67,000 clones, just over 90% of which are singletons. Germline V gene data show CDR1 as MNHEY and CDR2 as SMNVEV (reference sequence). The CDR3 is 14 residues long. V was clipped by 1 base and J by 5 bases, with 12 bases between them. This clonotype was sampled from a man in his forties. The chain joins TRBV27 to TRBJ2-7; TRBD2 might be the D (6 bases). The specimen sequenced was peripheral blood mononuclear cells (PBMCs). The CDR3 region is CASSLFAGYNEQYF. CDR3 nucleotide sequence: TGTGCCAGCAGTTTATTTGCGGGGTATAACGAGCAGTACTTC.